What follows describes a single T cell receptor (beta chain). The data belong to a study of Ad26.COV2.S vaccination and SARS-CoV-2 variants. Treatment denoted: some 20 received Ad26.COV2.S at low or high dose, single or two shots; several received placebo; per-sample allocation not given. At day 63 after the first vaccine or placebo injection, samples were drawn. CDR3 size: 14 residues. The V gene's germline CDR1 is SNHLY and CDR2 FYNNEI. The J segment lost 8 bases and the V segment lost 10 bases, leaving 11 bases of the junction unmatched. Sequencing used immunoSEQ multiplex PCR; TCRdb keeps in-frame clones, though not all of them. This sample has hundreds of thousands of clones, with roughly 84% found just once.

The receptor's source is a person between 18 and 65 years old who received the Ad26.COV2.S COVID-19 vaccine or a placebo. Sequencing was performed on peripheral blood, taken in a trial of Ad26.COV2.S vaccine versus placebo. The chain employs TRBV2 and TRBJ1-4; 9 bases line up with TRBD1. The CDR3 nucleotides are TGTGCCATCCTTCAACAGGGGGCGGGAGAAAAACTGTTTTTT. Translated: CAILQQGAGEKLFF.